This entry lists 18 T cell receptor beta chains sequenced from one sample in a study of T cells in Graves' hyperthyroidism and ophthalmopathy. RNA transcripts were the template for amplifying TCR beta CDR3 regions. The HTBI primer set served for first-round RT-PCR of the TCR CDR3. Via MiXCR, TCRdb re-called the multiplex PCR reads, giving one row per CDR3 protein. This table holds roughly 500,000 distinct CDR3 sequences, roughly 46% found once. Sample: peripheral blood or thyroid tissue (not recorded which). These receptors all stem from an adult woman with Graves' disease, either hyperthyroidism or ophthalmopathy (not recorded which).

This clonotype was counted at least ten times. The CDR3 sequence: CASSQLDQPQHF. CDR3 bases: TGTGCCAGCAGCCAATTGGATCAGCCCCAGCATTTT. The chain carries TRBV7-9 and TRBJ1-5; D is ambiguous. V was trimmed by 5 bases and J by 5 bases, leaving 7 bases between them. Per germline, CDR1 SEHNR and CDR2 FQNEAQ (reference sequence). The CDR3 has 12 residues. The variable domain in full, with the rest retrieved from reference TRBV7-9 and TRBJ1-5, is DTGVSQNPRHKITKRGQNVTFRCDPISEHNRLYWYRQTLGQGPEFLTYFQNEAQLEKSRLLSDRFSAERPKGSFSTLEIQRTEQGDSAMYLCASSQLDQPQHFGDGTRLSIL.

The chain joins TRBV7-9 to TRBJ1-3, with D unresolved. The ends were cut back, 1 base at V and 11 bases at J, with 3 bases in the middle. The V gene's germline CDR1 is SEHNR and CDR2 FQNEAQ (reference sequence). The CDR3 runs 10 residues. The CDR3 reads CASSLEAIYF. The DNA of the CDR3 is TGTGCCAGCAGCTTAGAAGCCATATATTTT.

The chain joins TRBV7-2 to TRBJ2-7, with 7 bases identical to TRBD1. The CDR3 runs 15 residues. V was clipped by 5 bases and J by 2 bases; unmatched bases: 9. Germline V CDR1 and CDR2: SGHTA, FQGNSA. The CDR3 loop is CASSPSGTETYEQYF. CDR3 nucleotide sequence: TGTGCCAGCAGCCCGTCCGGGACAGAGACCTACGAGCAGTACTTC.

This chain connects TRBV7-2 to TRBJ2-7; unclear D gene. V was clipped by 1 base and J by 0 bases, with 7 bases between them. CDR1 and CDR2 (germline): SGHTA, FQGNSA. This CDR3 region has 14 residues. The CDR3 loop is CASSLVLVSYEQYF. DNA for the CDR3: TGTGCCAGCAGCTTAGTTCTAGTCTCCTACGAGCAGTACTTC.

This chain links TRBV10-3 with TRBJ2-7, with 10 bases that match TRBD2. Per the germline V gene, CDR1 is ENHRY and CDR2 is SYGVKD. This CDR3 has 16 residues. Germline trimming cut 3 bases from V and 2 bases from J; bases unmatched to any gene: 7. The CDR3 region is CAISDIKLAGTYEQYF. The CDR3 nucleotides read TGTGCCATCAGTGACATAAAACTAGCGGGGACCTACGAGCAGTACTTC.

In this sample, this clonotype turned up many times. This chain joins TRBV2 and TRBJ2-7; weak D call: TRBD1 (6 bases). CDR1 is SNHLY, CDR2 FYNNEI, per germline. V lost 4 bases, J lost 4 bases, and 11 bases lay in between. The CDR3 runs 13 residues. CDR3 amino acids: CASSGLDSYEQYF. The CDR3 DNA follows: TGTGCCAGCAGTGGATTGGACAGTTACGAGCAGTACTTC.

There are many counts of this clonotype. The CDR3 coding sequence is TGTGCCAGCAGCCAGGACGGGGCTACGAATCAGCCCCAGCATTTT. This sequence encodes CASSQDGATNQPQHF. The genes are TRBV7-8 and TRBJ1-5; D perhaps matches TRBD1 (5 bases). The CDR3 is 15 residues long. Germline V gene lookup returns CDR1 SGHVS and CDR2 FQNEAQ. V lost 5 bases to trimming and J lost 4 bases, with 15 bases between them.

This clonotype was recorded at least ten times. J is TRBJ1-3 and V is TRBV20-1; no firm D call. Germline lookup yields CDR1 DFQATT and CDR2 SNEGSKA (reference sequence). The CDR3 covers 15 residues. The V end lost 1 base, the J end lost 6 bases, and 16 bases lay between the germline ends. The CDR3 loop reads CSARVFLGKSNTIYF. The DNA of the CDR3 is TGCAGTGCTAGAGTTTTTTTGGGCAAGTCAAACACCATATATTTT.

This clonotype has a count of ten or more. The CDR3 DNA reads as TGTGCCAGCAGCCGGAACAATCAGCCCCAGCATTTT. This translates into CASSRNNQPQHF. The chain employs TRBV7-9 and TRBJ1-5; D is unresolved. The CDR3 extends over 12 amino acids. CDR1 is SEHNR and CDR2 is FQNEAQ in the germline V gene (reference sequence). Trimming took 5 bases from V and 3 from J, leaving 5 bases between them.

In its sample, this clonotype was seen many times. V and J are TRBV19 and TRBJ2-7; TRBD2 matches 10 bases. V shed 3 bases and J 6 bases; nucleotides not matched to a gene: 8. The CDR3 has 15 amino acids. The germline CDR1 and CDR2 sequences are LNHDA and SQIVND (reference sequence). The chain's CDR3 is CASSMSSGRSGEQYF. For the CDR3, the DNA is TGTGCCAGTAGTATGAGTAGCGGGAGGAGTGGCGAGCAGTACTTC.

This clonotype was observed at least ten times. This sequence joins TRBV3-1 and TRBJ1-1, with D hard to call. CDR3 size: 13 residues. CDR1 LGHDT and CDR2 YNNKEL come from the germline V gene (reference sequence). Trimming stripped 2 bases from V and 3 bases from J, with 7 bases between. CDR3 in amino acids: CASSQYRHTEAFF. The CDR3 nucleotides are TGTGCCAGCAGCCAATACAGACACACTGAAGCTTTCTTT.

CDR3 residues: CAISEVGTIYF. The CDR3 DNA sequence: TGTGCCATCAGTGAGGTGGGCACCATATATTTT. The chain recombines TRBV10-3 with TRBJ1-3; D gene ambiguous. The CDR3 extends over 11 amino acids. The germline V gene encodes CDR1 ENHRY and CDR2 SYGVKD. V was shortened by 2 bases and J by 9 bases, with 5 bases between the two germline ends.

This clonotype was detected ten times or more. The chain uses TRBV10-3 and TRBJ2-7; 7 nucleotides agree with TRBD1. Trimming removed 0 bases from V and 7 bases from J; junction bases left unmatched: 12. Germline values: CDR1 ENHRY, CDR2 SYGVKD. The CDR3 covers 16 residues. CDR3 coding DNA: TGTGCCATCAGTGAGTCGATAATAAGGGACAGAAGGGAGCAGTACTTC. Translating it yields CAISESIIRDRREQYF.

The DNA for the CDR3 is TGTGCCAGCTCGACGGACAGGGGGCGCGGCGAGCAGTACTTC. As protein: CASSTDRGRGEQYF. J is TRBJ2-7 and V is TRBV18; the match to TRBD1 covers 11 bases. Germline V gives CDR1 KGHSH, CDR2 LQKENI. V lost 6 bases, J lost 6 bases, and 7 bases stayed unmatched. The CDR3 covers 14 residues.

This clonotype was detected ten times or more. V usage is TRBV10-3 and J usage is TRBJ1-1; a possible D gene is TRBD1 (6 bases). Trimming took off 10 bases at V and 4 bases at J, with 16 bases between the two ends. This CDR3 spans 13 amino acids. Germline V gives CDR1 ENHRY, CDR2 SYGVKD. CDR3 sequence: CATTEGEGTEAFF. CDR3 in DNA: TGTGCCACCACAGAGGGGGAAGGCACTGAAGCTTTCTTT.

The chain combines TRBV7-9 with TRBJ2-6; weak D call: TRBD2 (5 bases). There are 13 residues in the CDR3. Between the trimmed V and J ends, which lost 4 bases and 6 bases, there was a span of 7 bases. CDR1 is SEHNR, CDR2 FQNEAQ, per germline (reference sequence). Here the CDR3 reads CASSSREANVLTF. The CDR3 region has the DNA TGTGCCAGCAGCTCCCGGGAGGCCAACGTCCTGACTTTC.

This clonotype was recorded many times. The chain carries TRBV29-1 and TRBJ2-7; 9 nucleotides line up with TRBD2. Per the germline V gene, CDR1 is SQVTM and CDR2 is ANQGSEA. The CDR3 contains 14 residues. The J segment lost 4 bases and the V segment lost 4 bases, leaving 8 bases of the junction unmatched. This chain's CDR3 is CSVAGGGGGYEQYF. The DNA for the CDR3 is TGCAGCGTTGCCGGCGGGGGGGGTGGGTACGAGCAGTACTTC.

The CDR3 loop is CSARDRARSTYEQYF. CDR3 DNA sequence: TGCAGTGCTAGAGATAGGGCCAGGTCAACCTACGAGCAGTACTTC. The chain is built from TRBV20-1 and TRBJ2-7; D ambiguous. Germline-derived CDR1 and CDR2 are DFQATT and SNEGSKA (reference sequence). CDR3 length: 15 amino acids. Trimming pared 0 bases from V and 2 bases from J, leaving 14 bases between.